This T cell receptor (beta chain) derives from a study of cytomegalovirus exposure and HLA in healthy donors. Study observations and caveats: The investigators catalogued 150 to 200 TCR beta chains as cytomegalovirus-associated. Subsequent analysis showed first-cohort TCR clusters tending to co-occur in around 130 validation repertoires.

On this clone itself: The target antigen is unknown.

Germline V gene sequence: CDR1 LNHDA, CDR2 SQIVND (reference sequence). V gave up 0 bases and J gave up 3 bases, with 11 bases separating them. CDR3 size: 15 residues. Generated by immunoSEQ multiplex PCR, the TCRdb table keeps only in-frame clones and is missing some. The sample holds about 76,000 clones; about 93% are singletons and the top ten take about 1.6%. Donors were drawn from the approximately 120-subject validation cohort, separate from the approximately 700-subject first cohort. The chain recombines TRBV19 with TRBJ1-1, with D unresolved. The origin of this receptor is a man aged 18-30 years in good health and CMV-seropositive. Sequences were obtained from PBMCs. CDR3 loop: CASSIDERVDTEAFF. The CDR3 DNA reads as TGTGCCAGTAGTATAGATGAGCGGGTGGACACTGAAGCTTTCTTT. Full variable domain (rest looked up from reference TRBV19 and TRBJ1-1): DGGITQSPKYLFRKEGQNVTLSCEQNLNHDAMYWYRQDPGQGLRLIYYSQIVNDFQKGDIAEGYSVSREKKESFPLTVTSAQKNPTAFYLCASSIDERVDTEAFFGQGTRLTVV.